This T cell receptor beta chain was recovered during a study of shared clonotypes between healthy human individuals. Findings of the study overall: Limited genetic and exposure-history diversity came from having few donors.

With respect to this clone: What it recognizes is unknown.

Here immunoSEQ multiplex PCR was the method, and the copy in TCRdb shows in-frame clones only, minus some. The table records roughly 490,000 clones, approximately 79% of them present only once. CDR3 length: 15 residues. The ends lost 7 bases at V and 3 bases at J; junction bases unmatched: 6. Germline V CDR1 and CDR2: MNHEY, SMNVEV (reference sequence). J is TRBJ2-2 and V is TRBV27, with 9 bases that match TRBD2. Sequencing was done on a sample of PBMCs. The clonotype was recovered from a woman aged 40 to 55 in good health. Some clones in this sample may be carry-over from other donors' samples. CDR3 sequence (DNA): TGTGCCAGCACGAAAACTAGCGGGTACACCGGGGAGCTGTTTTTT. It specifies CASTKTSGYTGELFF.